Below, one T cell receptor (beta chain) is given with its context. Antigen unknown. The CDR3 contains 17 residues. Per the germline V gene, CDR1 is SEHNR and CDR2 is FQNEAQ (reference sequence). V lost 7 bases to trimming and J lost 7 bases, with 25 bases between them. Here immunoSEQ multiplex PCR was the method, and the copy in TCRdb shows in-frame clones only, minus some. The table shows some 97,000 clones, with 70% to 90% occurring only once. This specimen belongs to a study of T cell responses to AZD1222 COVID-19 vaccine. The study's findings and limits: Most donors were white British, females outnumbered males, and clonal diversity was possibly underestimated. Seropositivity was recorded at baseline in only six AZD1222 recipients. CD4 TCRs covered the whole spike, strongest at regions 160-218 and 743-854.

V and J are TRBV7-9 and TRBJ1-4, with TRBD1 as a possible D gene (6 bases). This receptor was taken from an adult in good health. The sequencing used peripheral blood, collected on day 0 of MenACWY control vaccination. CDR3 DNA sequence: TGTGCCAGCACCCCGAGGGGGGACGAGCAATTCGGTGAAAAACTGTTTTTT. Amino acid sequence: CASTPRGDEQFGEKLFF.